These T cell receptor beta chains were read from a single sample in a study of blood T cell repertoires in COVID-19. Here immunoSEQ multiplex PCR was the method, and the copy in TCRdb shows in-frame clones only, minus some. The data show 70,000 to 85,000 clones, about 92% seen once. Sequencing was done on a sample of peripheral blood. Every receptor here comes from a human donor in a cohort sampled during active COVID-19. The CDR3 runs from the conserved cysteine through the conserved F or W. Fields, in order: J gene, D gene, V gene, clone size, CDR3 DNA, CDR3 protein. D genes are given only for firm matches. Size tells how often a clone was seen (once, few, many) or the class of an expanded clone, and some rows leave it out.

TRBJ2-7	TRBD2	TRBV5-4	NA	TGTGCCAGCAGCTTGGGGTCTACTAGCGGGAGGGGCGAGCAGTACTTC	CASSLGSTSGRGEQYF
TRBJ2-7	TRBD1	TRBV29-1	NA	TGCAGCGCTCAAGGGACAGCCTACGAGCAGTACTTC	CSAQGTAYEQYF
TRBJ2-7	TRBD1	TRBV28	NA	TGTGCCAGCAGTTTCGGTAGGGGGCTAAGGTCCGAGCAGTACTTC	CASSFGRGLRSEQYF
TRBJ2-3	NA	TRBV27	NA	TGTGCCAGCGGGAGGGGGGGCACAGATACGCAGTATTTT	CASGRGGTDTQYF
TRBJ2-1	NA	TRBV21-1	NA	TGTGCCAGCAGGAAAACCTACTTGGACAGTCCCTTATTCTGGAATGAGCAGTTCTTC	CASRKTYLDSPLFWNEQFF
TRBJ1-4	NA	TRBV6-5	NA	TGTGCCAGCAGTCGCAAACCAGGTCGAAATGAAAAACTGTTTTTT	CASSRKPGRNEKLFF
TRBJ2-3	NA	TRBV11-2	NA	TGTGCCAGCAGCCCCCCGGGCCAGGGTGGTGAAGATACGCAGTATTTT	CASSPPGQGGEDTQYF
TRBJ1-1	NA	TRBV4-2	once	TGTGCCAGCAGCCAACAGGGAGGGGTGGGCACTGAAGCTTTCTTT	CASSQQGGVGTEAFF
TRBJ2-5	TRBD2	TRBV15	NA	TGTGCCACCAGCAGAGATACGGCGGGAGAAGCGGCTCAAGAGACCCAGTACTTC	CATSRDTAGEAAQETQYF
TRBJ2-5	TRBD1	TRBV7-2	NA	TGTGCCAGCAGCTCCCCTTCATACCGGACAGGGGGCTGGCAAGAGACCCAGTACTTC	CASSSPSYRTGGWQETQYF
TRBJ2-1	TRBD1	TRBV30	NA	TGTGCCTGGACCGAGGGGACAGCAAAATACAATGAGCAGTTCTTC	CAWTEGTAKYNEQFF
TRBJ2-6	NA	TRBV15	NA	TGTGCCACCAGCAGACAGGGGTTCGCTGGGGCCAACGTCCTGACTTTC	CATSRQGFAGANVLTF
TRBJ2-4	TRBD2	TRBV15	once	TGTGCCACCAGTCTAGCGGGAAGAGGTAACATTCAGTACTTC	CATSLAGRGNIQYF
TRBJ2-7	NA	TRBV9	NA	TGTGCCAGCAGCGGCCACAACGGACAGTACTACGAGCAGTACTTC	CASSGHNGQYYEQYF
TRBJ2-5	TRBD1	TRBV11-2	NA	TGTGCCAGCAGCTTAGTTCGGGACAGGGGGTGGGAGACCCAGTACTTC	CASSLVRDRGWETQYF
TRBJ1-5	NA	TRBV5-1	NA	TGCGCCAGCAGCTTGGATGGCAGTAGCAATCAGCCCCAGCATTTT	CASSLDGSSNQPQHF
TRBJ1-6	NA	TRBV4-2	few	TGTGCCAGCAGCCAAGATCCGGTTCCAAATTCACCCCTCCACTTT	CASSQDPVPNSPLHF
TRBJ2-1	NA	TRBV18	NA	TGTGCCAGCTCCACACTAGTGAATGAGCAGTTCTTC	CASSTLVNEQFF
TRBJ2-3	TRBD2	TRBV6-5	NA	TGTGCCAGCCGGGACTACCCCACAGATACGCAGTATTTT	CASRDYPTDTQYF
TRBJ2-7	TRBD2	TRBV28	NA	TGTGCCAGCAGTTTATATAGCGGGAGTTTTTACGAGCAGTACTTC	CASSLYSGSFYEQYF
TRBJ2-5	TRBD2	TRBV4-3	few	TGCGCCAGCAGCCAGGGACTAGCGGGAGCAGGAGAGACCCAGTACTTC	CASSQGLAGAGETQYF
TRBJ2-5	TRBD2	TRBV15	NA	TGTGCCACCGGGGGAGGGGAGTTAGGGGAGACCCAGTACTTC	CATGGGELGETQYF
TRBJ2-7	TRBD1	TRBV11-2	once	TGTGCCAGCAGCGGAAGGGACAGGCCTACCTACGAGCAGTACTTC	CASSGRDRPTYEQYF
TRBJ2-4	NA	TRBV7-3	NA	TGTGCCAGCAGCCCCTCCAACGGGGCCAAAAACATTCAGTACTTC	CASSPSNGAKNIQYF
TRBJ1-6	NA	TRBV7-9	few	TGTGCCAGCAGCTCCCCCACGGGGGGAAGCTCACCCCTCCACTTT	CASSSPTGGSSPLHF
TRBJ2-5	TRBD2	TRBV11-2	NA	TGTGCCAGCAGCTTAGCTGGGACTAGCGGGAGAAAGACCCAGTACTTC	CASSLAGTSGRKTQYF
TRBJ1-1	NA	TRBV5-4	NA	TGTGCCAGCAGCCCAGGGCGCCGGAACACTGAAGCTTTCTTT	CASSPGRRNTEAFF
TRBJ2-1	NA	TRBV29-1	once	TGCAGAGCCGACAGCTCCTACAATGAGCAGTTCTTC	CRADSSYNEQFF
TRBJ1-4	TRBD1	TRBV7-9	NA	TGTGCCAGCAGAGGACAGGGGGATAATGAAAAACTGTTTTTT	CASRGQGDNEKLFF
TRBJ2-3	TRBD2	TRBV27	NA	TGTGCCAGCAAGCCTAGCGGGAGAGATACGCAGTATTTT	CASKPSGRDTQYF
TRBJ1-1	NA	TRBV29-1	NA	TGCAGCGTGCAGGGTTCTAGCGCTGAAGCTTTCTTT	CSVQGSSAEAFF
TRBJ2-1	TRBD1	TRBV7-9	NA	TGTGCCAGCAGCTTATGGGTAGGGGACAGGCACTACAATGAGCAGTTCTTC	CASSLWVGDRHYNEQFF
TRBJ2-7	TRBD1	TRBV7-6	NA	TGTGCCAGCAGCCCCGGGACAGAGACCTACGAGCAGTACTTC	CASSPGTETYEQYF
TRBJ2-1	NA	TRBV15	NA	TGTGCCACCAGCGCGGCCCTAACTTTTGACTCCTACAATGAGCAGTTCTTC	CATSAALTFDSYNEQFF
TRBJ2-4	NA	TRBV29-1	NA	TGCAGCGTTGTACTACCCTCAGCCAAAAACATTCAGTACTTC	CSVVLPSAKNIQYF
TRBJ2-4	TRBD1	TRBV28	NA	TGTGCCAGCAGCTTACTACAGGGGAGAGCCAAAAACATTCAGTACTTC	CASSLLQGRAKNIQYF
TRBJ2-3	NA	TRBV2	NA	TGTGCCAGCTACTATTCTAGCACAGATACGCAGTATTTT	CASYYSSTDTQYF